This T cell receptor (beta chain) was obtained from a study of blood T cell repertoires in COVID-19 (dated by TCRdb to the early 2020s). Describing the broader study: The collaborator samples originated in the United States, Italy and Spain and spanned the acute and convalescent phases of COVID-19. The repertoires were released in a freely available public database meant as a resource for research on the immune response to SARS-CoV-2. The samples were drawn from the first 160 participants of the ongoing ImmuneRACE study and from 1,254 subjects provided by 6 global collaborators. The prospective study material was composed of cDNA or gDNA derived from T cells, B-cell-depleted T cells, or PBMCs. Nearly every sample came with metadata listing a de-identified subject ID, COVID-19 status, age in years and sex. Where HLA class I and class II types were available, the types were taken from metadata supplied by the sample provider, not from assay-based typing. Deeply sampled blood TCRbeta repertoires from subjects exposed to, actively infected with, or recovered from COVID-19 were included in the dataset.

With regard to this clone: Its antigen is unknown. One base away there is no much larger clone; base qualities are not given.

Results the study describes overall, beyond this receptor: Clinical and demographic metadata were provided uncurated, with the amount varying by source and participant.

V lost 4 bases and J lost 9 bases; the stretch between them is 13 bases long. The CDR3 contains 13 residues, cysteine and phenylalanine counted. Solely the CDR3 DNA is kept, with 39 bases framed from the first base. In the germline V gene, CDR1 corresponds to SGHTA and CDR2 to FQGNSA. Whole blood was collected in K2EDTA tubes by collaborating institutions according to the institutions' own protocols. For TCRbeta analysis, collaborators shipped samples in one of three forms: frozen whole blood, isolated PBMCs, or DNA extracted from either of those sample types. TCRbeta CDR3 regions were amplified from genomic DNA using the immunoSEQ Assay, a bias-controlled multiplex PCR. The authors processed their data as follows. Within the assay, amplification of reference gene primers was used to estimate how many nucleated cells each sample contained. Sequence reads were collapsed and filtered to measure the absolute abundance of every unique TCRbeta CDR3 rearrangement. For each sample, productive Simpson clonality was calculated by taking the square root of Simpson's diversity index across productive rearrangements. TCRdb provides this immuneACCESS table in a form limited to in-frame rearrangements. Some clones are lacking; in checked studies, under half of them reflect an unresolved V gene, and why the rest are absent is not known. For V, J and clone size, that table is used; D and trimming come from the DNA. The sample table lists about 670,000 clones, about nine tenths of them with a count of one. The ten largest clones add up to over 0.2% of the sample.

The specimen was peripheral blood. This receptor was taken from a woman between 18 and 29 years old with acute or convalescent COVID-19. This chain is built from TRBV7-2 and TRBJ2-1, with a weak D call of TRBD2 (5 bases match). CDR3 reads: CASSSPARVEQFF. In nucleotide form, the sequence is TGTGCCAGCAGCTCCCCGGCGAGGGTTGAGCAGTTCTTC.